This note documents a single T cell receptor beta chain sequence. Its antigen is not known. Using immunoSEQ multiplex PCR, the repertoire was profiled, and TCRdb retains in-frame clones only, with some absent. The sample consists of about 70,000 clones, about 90% of them appearing once. Trimming removed 0 bases at V and 6 bases at J, with 11 bases between. The CDR3 is 14 amino acids. Germline V gene lookup returns CDR1 MNHNS and CDR2 SASEGT. The data were taken from a study of OX40 agonist ivuxolimab in advanced cancers. Study-wide background: Ivuxolimab, an antibody that agonizes OX40 (CD134), was administered to the patients. Study-wide results and limits: Averaged across samples, CD8+ T cells carried more expanded clones than CD4+ did. Specificity for antigen went undetermined in the expanded peripheral T cells.

This clonotype was obtained from an adult with an advanced solid tumor such as melanoma, head and neck, liver or kidney cancer. The chain employs TRBV6-1 and TRBJ1-2, with D possibly being TRBD1 (5 bases). The source was CD4+ or CD8+ T cells sorted from blood, collected in a trial of the OX40 agonist ivuxolimab. The CDR3 is CASSEAGGNDGYTF. The CDR3 DNA follows: TGTGCCAGCAGTGAAGCCGGGGGTAATGATGGCTACACCTTC.